The 25 T cell receptor beta chains in this list originate from one sample, sequenced in a study of blood T cell repertoires in COVID-19. TCRdb keeps only in-frame clones here, not all; method: immunoSEQ multiplex PCR. The sample has over 200,000 clones, roughly 89% seen once; the top ten hold 5.5% to 7.5%. Sequencing input: PBMCs or T cells enriched from blood (not recorded which). These receptors were taken from a woman between 40 and 50 years old who had recovered from COVID-19.

The chain joins TRBV7-9 to TRBJ2-1, with 8 nucleotides matching TRBD2. J was trimmed by 3 bases and V by 6 bases; bases with no gene match: 4. CDR3 size: 14 residues. Germline V CDR1 and CDR2: SEHNR, FQNEAQ (reference sequence). The CDR3 bases are TGTGCCAGCAGTACTAGCGGTAACTACAATGAGCAGTTCTTC. Its translation: CASSTSGNYNEQFF.

The rearrangement uses TRBV10-2 and TRBJ2-7; TRBD2 matches at 8 bases. The ends lost 6 bases at V and 3 bases at J; junction bases unmatched: 7. The germline CDR1 and CDR2 sequences are WSHSY and SAAADI. The CDR3 is 14 amino acids. The DNA for the CDR3 is TGCGCCAGCAGACCAAGCGGGAGCGGCTACGAGCAGTACTTC. Residues: CASRPSGSGYEQYF.

V and J are TRBV10-3 and TRBJ1-2, with D possibly being TRBD1 (5 bases). The CDR3 spans 18 residues. Trimming removed 3 bases at V and 0 bases at J, with 20 bases between. CDR1 ENHRY and CDR2 SYGVKD come from the germline V gene. The CDR3 DNA is TGTGCCATCAGTGATCCCCTCCGCAGGGAGGAATCTAACTATGGCTACACCTTC. Protein sequence: CAISDPLRREESNYGYTF.

This clone was detected only a few times. This sequence joins TRBV2 and TRBJ2-2, with a possible D match to TRBD1 (6 bases). V lost 3 bases to trimming and J lost 4 bases, with 9 bases between them. The CDR3 spans 14 residues. The germline V gene encodes CDR1 SNHLY and CDR2 FYNNEI. This CDR3 is CASSEVRGTGELFF. In DNA form, the CDR3 reads TGTGCCAGCAGTGAGGTCAGGGGCACCGGGGAGCTGTTTTTT.

This clone was observed a single time. The J gene is TRBJ1-4, the V gene TRBV11-2, with D maybe TRBD1 (5 bases). The CDR3 runs 15 residues. The ends were cut back, 5 bases at V and 8 bases at J, with 18 bases in the middle. Germline CDR1 is SGHAT and CDR2 is FQNNGV. CDR3 DNA: TGTGCCAGCAGCCCGTTACCGGGACTAAGGGAAAAACTGTTTTTT. Residues: CASSPLPGLREKLFF.

The rearrangement joins TRBV6-5 to TRBJ1-2; D call uncertain. CDR1 and CDR2 (germline): MNHEY, SVGAGI. The CDR3 totals 15 residues. V lost 7 bases, J lost 0 bases, and 15 bases lay in between. CDR3 in amino acids: CASTASGGTNYGYTF. The CDR3 DNA reads TGTGCCAGCACCGCTTCTGGCGGAACTAACTATGGCTACACCTTC.

The V and J genes are TRBV18 and TRBJ2-7; 8 bases map to TRBD1. The CDR3 runs 14 residues. Germline CDR1 and CDR2: KGHSH and LQKENI. Germline trimming cut 4 bases from V and 9 bases from J; bases unmatched to any gene: 11. In nucleotides, the CDR3 is TGTGCCAGCTCACGGCAGGGGGCGAGTCCCATGCAGTACTTC. Protein: CASSRQGASPMQYF.

CDR3: CASSSGRGSGSTEAFF. DNA for the CDR3: TGTGCCAGCAGCTCCGGCAGGGGAAGTGGGAGCACTGAAGCTTTCTTT. The rearrangement joins TRBV5-6 to TRBJ1-1; tentatively, D is TRBD1 (6 bases). V shed 3 bases and J shed 4 bases, with 19 bases lying between them. Looked up from germline, CDR1 is SGHDT and CDR2 is YYEEEE. The CDR3 length is 16 residues.

The chain has TRBV7-2 and TRBJ1-2; D gene uncertain. The CDR3 has 15 residues. The germline CDR1 and CDR2 sequences are SGHTA and FQGNSA. Trimming removed 1 base from V and 1 base from J, with 10 bases in between. CDR3 residues: CASSLGPGINYGYTF. CDR3 sequence (DNA): TGTGCCAGCAGCTTAGGCCCGGGGATTAACTATGGCTACACCTTC.

The gene calls are TRBV7-2 and TRBJ2-3, with 10 bases matching TRBD2. The CDR3 is made up of 17 amino acids. The germline gives CDR1 SGHTA, CDR2 FQGNSA. With V trimmed by 4 bases and J by 2 bases, 9 bases remained unmatched. The CDR3 region is CASSWRGAGGPTDTQYF. CDR3 coding DNA: TGTGCCAGCAGCTGGCGGGGAGCGGGAGGGCCCACAGATACGCAGTATTTT.

The chain couples TRBV7-8 to TRBJ2-3; possible D gene TRBD2, 5 bases. This CDR3 comprises 13 residues. CDR1 is SGHVS and CDR2 is FQNEAQ in the germline V gene. Trimming cost V 5 bases and J 6 bases, with 12 bases left between them. This chain's CDR3 is CASSVRGSDTQYF. In nucleotides, the CDR3 is TGTGCCAGCAGCGTCCGGGGTTCCGATACGCAGTATTTT.

The gene calls are TRBV18 and TRBJ2-1, with 7 bases that match TRBD1. V trimming: 3 bases; J trimming: 4 bases; junction bases outside the gene matches: 3. The CDR3 totals 14 residues. Germline CDR1 KGHSH, CDR2 LQKENI. The CDR3 sequence: CASSPGTAYNEQFF. DNA of the CDR3: TGTGCCAGCTCACCGGGGACAGCTTACAATGAGCAGTTCTTC.

The table lists this clone with a count of one. The rearrangement joins TRBV28 to TRBJ1-5; 11 nucleotides match TRBD1. CDR1 and CDR2 (germline): MDHEN, SYDVKM. J gave up 11 bases and V 4 bases, and 13 bases lay outside the gene matches. The CDR3 contains 16 residues. The CDR3 is CASSSPRTGGVGTQHF. The CDR3 DNA follows: TGTGCCAGCAGTTCACCTCGGACAGGGGGCGTGGGGACCCAGCATTTT.

V gene TRBV27 combines with J gene TRBJ2-3; weak D call: TRBD2 (6 bases). The CDR3 extends over 15 amino acids. Germline V gene sequence: CDR1 MNHEY, CDR2 SMNVEV (reference sequence). The V and J ends lost 2 bases and 0 bases respectively, with 9 bases between them. The CDR3 sequence: CASSLGGDSTDTQYF. CDR3 sequence (DNA): TGTGCCAGCAGTTTAGGCGGGGATAGCACAGATACGCAGTATTTT.

The V call is TRBV18, the J call TRBJ1-5, with D perhaps TRBD1 (6 bases). This CDR3 is built from 15 residues. Looked up from germline, CDR1 is KGHSH and CDR2 is LQKENI. V was pared by 0 bases and J by 5 bases, with 11 bases between. The CDR3 DNA reads as TGTGCCAGCTCACCACCAAATCAGGGGCATCAGCCCCAGCATTTT. It encodes CASSPPNQGHQPQHF.

CDR3 sequence (DNA): TGTGCCAGCTCGGGGTACAATCAGCCCCAGCATTTT. It codes for CASSGYNQPQHF. The rearrangement links TRBV6-5 to TRBJ1-5; D unresolved. The CDR3 has 12 residues. CDR1 and CDR2 (germline): MNHEY, SVGAGI. Trimming took 8 bases from V and 3 from J, leaving 8 bases between them.

CDR3 coding DNA: TGTGCCACCAGTGATTATAAAGGGGATCAGCCCCAGCATTTT. Translated, it gives CATSDYKGDQPQHF. The V call is TRBV24-1, the J call TRBJ1-5; weak D call: TRBD1 (5 bases). The CDR3 runs to 14 residues. Germline V gives CDR1 KGHDR, CDR2 SFDVKD. The V end was cut by 2 bases, the J end by 5 bases, with 9 bases between.

The J gene is TRBJ1-3, the V gene TRBV5-8, with D uncertain. This CDR3 contains 15 residues. Germline CDR1 SGHTS, CDR2 YDEGEE. Trimming took off 4 bases at V and 2 bases at J, with 13 bases between the two ends. In nucleotides, the CDR3 is TGTGCCAGCAGCCCAAGGGAGATGACTGGAAACACCATATATTTT. Amino acid sequence: CASSPREMTGNTIYF.

This clone was detected only once. The V gene is TRBV7-9, the J gene TRBJ2-5; possible D gene TRBD1, 6 bases. The CDR3 is 15 residues long. CDR1 SEHNR and CDR2 FQNEAQ come from the germline V gene (reference sequence). Trimming cost V 5 bases and J 5 bases, with 18 bases left between them. The CDR3 loop reads CASSPSRGEGETQYF. The CDR3 nucleotides read TGTGCCAGCAGCCCCAGCAGGGGAGAAGGCGAGACCCAGTACTTC.

This chain uses TRBV29-1 with TRBJ1-1; TRBD1 might be the D (5 bases). The CDR3 is 13 amino acids. V lost 2 bases and J lost 3, with 10 bases in between. Germline loops: CDR1 SQVTM, CDR2 ANQGSEA. The CDR3 spells CSVERGRDTEAFF. The CDR3 DNA sequence: TGCAGCGTTGAACGGGGGAGGGACACTGAAGCTTTCTTT.

The V call is TRBV19, the J call TRBJ2-3, with 15 positions matching TRBD2. CDR3 length: 18 residues. V shed 5 bases, J shed 1 base, and the junction held 7 bases outside the gene matches. The germline gives CDR1 LNHDA, CDR2 SQIVND (reference sequence). The chain's CDR3 is CASSSGLAGGPGTDTQYF. CDR3 in DNA: TGTGCCAGTAGTTCCGGACTAGCGGGAGGGCCGGGCACAGATACGCAGTATTTT. Looking up the rest from reference TRBV19 and TRBJ2-3 gives the full variable domain: DGGITQSPKYLFRKEGQNVTLSCEQNLNHDAMYWYRQDPGQGLRLIYYSQIVNDFQKGDIAEGYSVSREKKESFPLTVTSAQKNPTAFYLCASSSGLAGGPGTDTQYFGPGTRLTVL.

The CDR3 reads CAWSAAGGPGTQYF. CDR3 nucleotides: TGTGCCTGGAGTGCGGCGGGAGGGCCGGGGACCCAGTACTTC. The chain is built from TRBV30 and TRBJ2-5; 9 nucleotides align to TRBD2. The CDR3 loop spans 14 amino acids. Trimming took 1 base from V and 7 from J; bases not matched to a gene: 7. Looked up from germline, CDR1 is GTSNPN and CDR2 is SVGIG (reference sequence). The variable domain in full, completed from reference TRBV30 and TRBJ2-5, reads SQTIHQWPATLVQPVGSPLSLECTVEGTSNPNLYWYRQAAGRGLQLLFYSVGIGQISSEVPQNLSASRPQDRQFILSSKKLLLSDSGFYLCAWSAAGGPGTQYFGPGTRLLVL.

In regard to this clone: A clone one base away is much larger, so this may be a read error. Additional DNA sequences in this sample encode the identical CDR3. The rearrangement joins TRBV11-2 to TRBJ1-1; no clear D. The CDR3 totals 13 residues. CDR1 and CDR2 (germline): SGHAT, FQNNGV. V lost 0 bases to trimming and J lost 1 base, with 3 bases between them. CDR3 nucleotides: TGTGCCAGCAGCTTAGACAGGAACACTGAAGCTTTCTTT. Its translation is CASSLDRNTEAFF.

Only one count was recorded for this clone. The chain employs TRBV6-5 and TRBJ1-4; 8 nucleotides line up with TRBD1. V dropped 2 bases and J dropped 0; count of bases not matched to a gene: 2. Looked up from germline, CDR1 is MNHEY and CDR2 is SVGAGI. The CDR3 is 16 residues long. CDR3 in DNA: TGTGCCAGCAGTTACCACAGGGGGACAACTAATGAAAAACTGTTTTTT. Translated: CASSYHRGTTNEKLFF.

The gene calls are TRBV30 and TRBJ2-1; D perhaps matches TRBD1 (6 bases). The length of the CDR3 is 15 residues. V lost 3 bases and J 0 bases, leaving 12 bases between the germline ends. Germline-derived CDR1 and CDR2 are GTSNPN and SVGIG (reference sequence). The CDR3 loop reads CAWSLGQPSYNEQFF. The CDR3 region has the DNA TGTGCCTGGAGCCTAGGACAGCCCTCCTACAATGAGCAGTTCTTC.